This is a list of T cell receptor beta chains from one sample in a study of CD8+CD57+ T cells in acquired aplastic anemia. TCRdb itself ran the reads through MiXCR, one entry per CDR3 protein. The table shows about 400,000 distinct CDR3 sequences, with 60% to 80% occurring only once. Sequencing input: sorted CD4+, CD8+, or CD8+CD57+ T cells (not recorded which) from PBMCs. These receptors were obtained from a human donor in good health, serving as a control. CDR3s include the opening cysteine and the closing phenylalanine or tryptophan. The D gene is left open where the match is weak. The listing skips clone size in some rows; elsewhere it reads once, few, many or a size class.

D,size,V,J,DNA,CDR3
-,-,TRBV2,TRBJ2-6,TGTGCCAGCAGTGTGGGCCAGCCTGGGGGCAACGTCCTGTCTTTC,CASSVGQPGGNVLSF
-,-,TRBV7-8,TRBJ1-4,TGTGCCAGCAGCTTAGACTCGAGACAGAATGAAAGACTGTTTTTT,CASSLDSRQNERLFF
-,many,TRBV5-1,TRBJ2-6,TGCGCCAGCAGCTTGGATGTCGCTGGGGCCAACGTCCTGACTTTC,CASSLDVAGANVLTF
-,-,TRBV12-3/TRBV12-4,TRBJ1-3,TGTGCCAGCAGTTTAGCAGGGTCCCGAAACACCATATATTTT,CASSLAGSRNTIYF
-,many,TRBV9,TRBJ1-2,TGTGCCAGCAGCGTAGGACCCACCGGAGGGGCTTACTATGGCTACACCTTC,CASSVGPTGGAYYGYTF
-,few,TRBV11-2,TRBJ1-5,TGTGCCAGCAGCTTAGCCCAGGGAGGGGATCAGCCCCAGCATTTT,CASSLAQGGDQPQHF
-,-,TRBV7-2,TRBJ1-5,TGTGCCAGCAGCGCCGGGGGGGAGGACCAGCCCCAGCATCATTTT,CASSAGGEDQPQHHF
TRBD1,-,TRBV12-3/TRBV12-4,TRBJ2-5,TGTGCCAGCAGCTCCGGGACAGGGGGCACGGAGACCCAGTACTTC,CASSSGTGGTETQYF
TRBD1,-,TRBV11-1,TRBJ1-5,TGTGCCAGCAGCCGCAGACAGGGAGGTAGCAACAATCAGCCCCAGCATTTT,CASSRRQGGSNNQPQHF
-,-,TRBV5-1,TRBJ1-1,TGCGCCAGCAGCCAAGATGCAGGGGCGGCTGAAGCTTTCTTT,CASSQDAGAAEAFF
TRBD1,-,TRBV20-1,TRBJ2-7,TGCAGTGTAGCAGGGGGAAGCAAGCACTCCTACGAGCAGTACTTC,CSVAGGSKHSYEQYF
-,-,TRBV5-4,TRBJ1-5,TGTGCCAGCAGCTTGTACACACATAGCAATCAGCCCCAGCATTTT,CASSLYTHSNQPQHF
TRBD1,-,TRBV12-3/TRBV12-4,TRBJ2-1,TGTGCCAGCAGCACAGGGACAGGGGGCTCAAGCGATCCGTTCTTC,CASSTGTGGSSDPFF
-,many,TRBV10-2,TRBJ1-5,TGCGCCACTATAGGACAGTTGGATCAGCCCCAGCATTTT,CATIGQLDQPQHF
-,-,TRBV11-2,TRBJ2-3,TGTGCCAGCGGGTATGACGCGAACAGCCCGGATACGCAGTATTTT,CASGYDANSPDTQYF
-,many,TRBV20-1,TRBJ2-1,TGCAGTACCCTCGGAAGGGGAGGTTCCTACAATGAGCAGTTCTTC,CSTLGRGGSYNEQFF
-,-,TRBV5-8,TRBJ1-6,TGTGCCAGCAGCTTAGCGGCAGATTCACCCCTCCACTTT,CASSLAADSPLHF
TRBD2,-,TRBV9,TRBJ2-5,TGTGCCAGCGGGGATACTGTAGCGGGGGGGCAAGCGCCCCAGTACTTC,CASGDTVAGGQAPQYF
-,few,TRBV19,TRBJ1-5,TGTGCCAGTAGCCGTTTAGATCAGCCCCAGCATTTT,CASSRLDQPQHF
-,-,TRBV7-8,TRBJ2-7,TGTGCCAGCAGCCCCGAGGGCTCCGGACGATACGAGCAGTACTTC,CASSPEGSGRYEQYF
TRBD1,-,TRBV25-1,TRBJ1-6,TGTGCCAGCAGTGTCTCCCGGACAGGAAGCTATAATTCACCCCTCCACTTT,CASSVSRTGSYNSPLHF
-,many,TRBV19,TRBJ1-1,TGTGCCAGTAGTATACGGGGCACATTGAACACTGAAGCTTTCTTT,CASSIRGTLNTEAFF
TRBD2,many,TRBV12-3/TRBV12-4,TRBJ2-2,TGTGCCAGCAGTTTACGGGGGGGGATCGCGAACACCGGGGAGCTGTTTTTT,CASSLRGGIANTGELFF
-,-,TRBV6-2/TRBV6-3,TRBJ2-1,TGTGCCAGCAAGGGACCCTTGTCGTACAATGAGCAGTTCTTC,CASKGPLSYNEQFF
TRBD1,-,TRBV9,TRBJ2-5,TGTGCCAGCAGCGTATCTGCCGGGACAGCAGCCCGCGAGTACTTC,CASSVSAGTAAREYF
-,-,TRBV7-2,TRBJ1-2,TGTGCCAGCAGCCCAGGGCGCGAAAAACTGACCTTT,CASSPGREKLTF
-,-,TRBV2,TRBJ2-1,TGTGCCAGATGGGGCTCAGGGGACAATGAGCAGTTCTTC,CARWGSGDNEQFF
-,many,TRBV20-1,TRBJ1-1,TGCAGTGCTACCTCCACAGGGTTGTCTGAAGCTTTCTTT,CSATSTGLSEAFF
-,once,TRBV2,TRBJ1-1,TGTGCCAGCAGTTTAGCCATGGGGACTGAAGCTTTCTTT,CASSLAMGTEAFF
-,-,TRBV10-3,TRBJ1-1,TGTGCCATCAGTGACAGTCGAGCCACTGAAGCTTTCTTT,CAISDSRATEAFF
-,-,TRBV7-8,TRBJ2-3,TGTGCCAGCAGCTTAGAACGCAACACTGAAGCTTTCTTTTTT,CASSLERNTEAFFF
-,many,TRBV19,TRBJ1-3,TGTGCCAGTAGTACGACAGCGAGCTCTGGAAACACCATATATTTT,CASSTTASSGNTIYF
-,-,TRBV10-3,TRBJ2-1,TGTGCCCTCGGGGGCTGGGGGGCCGAAAATGAGCAGTTCTTC,CALGGWGAENEQFF
-,-,TRBV11-2,TRBJ1-6,TGTGCCAGCAGCTTGGAAGCTTATTCACCCCTCCACTTT,CASSLEAYSPLHF
-,many,TRBV4-2,TRBJ2-7,TGTGCCAGCAGCCCCCGAGTGCCGGGCGAGCAGTACTTC,CASSPRVPGEQYF
-,once,TRBV20-1,TRBJ2-5,TGCAGTGCTAACCCTTGGCCAGGGGAAAGAGAGACCCAGTACTTC,CSANPWPGERETQYF
-,-,TRBV7-6,TRBJ1-5,TGTGCCAGCAGCTTAGGCGAGGGTCGGCATCTGCATTTT,CASSLGEGRHLHF
-,few,TRBV20-1,TRBJ2-7,TGCAGTGCTAGAGGGGACTACGAGCAGTACTTC,CSARGDYEQYF
TRBD2,-,TRBV10-3,TRBJ2-2,TGTGCCATCACGGCTAGCGGGATCGGGGAGCTGTTTTTT,CAITASGIGELFF
-,-,TRBV19,TRBJ1-5,TGTGCCACCGGGGGTAGCGGCAATCAGGCCAACGTTTTT,CATGGSGNQANVF
-,-,TRBV20-1,TRBJ2-2,TGCGGTGCTGAAACAGAAACCTATGTCTTTTTT,CGAETETYVFF
-,-,TRBV2,TRBJ1-1,TGTGCCAGCAGGCTTAGGACAAGCAACACTGAAGCTTTCTTT,CASRLRTSNTEAFF
-,-,TRBV2,TRBJ1-1,TGTGCCAGCAGTGATCGTAACAGGGACTACACTGAAGCTTTCTTT,CASSDRNRDYTEAFF
-,-,TRBV11-3,TRBJ2-7,TGTGCCAGCAGCTTCCGAGATACACTCTACGAGCAGTACTTC,CASSFRDTLYEQYF
-,-,TRBV7-2,TRBJ2-5,TGTGCCAGCAGCCCCTCCGGGAACCAAGAGACCCAGTACTTC,CASSPSGNQETQYF
-,many,TRBV20-1,TRBJ2-1,TGCAGTGCTAGAAGCGGTACTGAGCAGTTCTTC,CSARSGTEQFF
-,-,TRBV7-2,TRBJ2-5,TGTGCCAGCAGCATCGGGTCAGACCGGGAGACCCAGTACTTC,CASSIGSDRETQYF
TRBD2,-,TRBV12-3/TRBV12-4,TRBJ2-7,TGTGCCAGCAGCTTAGCGGCGGGGGACTCCTACGAGCAGTACTTC,CASSLAAGDSYEQYF
-,many,TRBV11-2,TRBJ2-7,TGTGCCAGCAGCTTAGATCGGGACTACGAGCAGTACTTC,CASSLDRDYEQYF
-,once,TRBV7-2,TRBJ1-6,TGTGCCAGCAGCTTCTACTATACACACCAAGAAACCCAGCACTTT,CASSFYYTHQETQHF
TRBD2,once,TRBV5-4,TRBJ2-1,TGTGCCAGCAGCAAACTAGCGGGGGGTATTGAGCAGTTCTTC,CASSKLAGGIEQFF
-,-,TRBV19,TRBJ1-2,TGTGCCAGTCGGATCGTGGACGTCGCTGGCTACACCTTC,CASRIVDVAGYTF
-,-,TRBV9,TRBJ2-7,TGTGCCAGCAGCGGCCGGGACAAGAACCTCCGAGCAGACTTC,CASSGRDKNLRADF
-,-,TRBV9,TRBJ1-4,TGTGCCAGCAGCGCAGGTGTGGACGGAGGTAATGAAAAACTGTTTTTT,CASSAGVDGGNEKLFF
TRBD2,many,TRBV9,TRBJ2-5,TGTGCCAGCAGCGTAACTAGCGGGGAAGAGACCCAGTACTTC,CASSVTSGEETQYF